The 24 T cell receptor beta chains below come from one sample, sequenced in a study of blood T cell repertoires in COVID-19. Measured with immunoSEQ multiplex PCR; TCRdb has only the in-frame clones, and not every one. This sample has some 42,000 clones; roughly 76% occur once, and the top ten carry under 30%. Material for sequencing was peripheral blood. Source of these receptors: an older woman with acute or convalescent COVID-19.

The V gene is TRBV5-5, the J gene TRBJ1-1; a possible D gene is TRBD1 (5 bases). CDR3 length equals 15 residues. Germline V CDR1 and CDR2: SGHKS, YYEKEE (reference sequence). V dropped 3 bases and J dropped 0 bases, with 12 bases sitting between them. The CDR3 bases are TGTGCCAGCAGCTCTGTTGCAGGGCTGAACACTGAAGCTTTCTTT. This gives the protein CASSSVAGLNTEAFF. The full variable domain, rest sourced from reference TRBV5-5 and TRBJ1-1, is DAGVTQSPTHLIKTRGQQVTLRCSPISGHKSVSWYQQVLGQGPQFIFQYYEKEERGRGNFPDRFSARQFPNYSSELNVNALLLGDSALYLCASSSVAGLNTEAFFGQGTRLTVV.

The CDR3 sequence: CASSPWDSMNTEAFF. The CDR3 nucleotides read TGCGCCAGCAGCCCTTGGGACAGCATGAACACTGAAGCTTTCTTT. The V and J genes are TRBV4-1 and TRBJ1-1, with 7 positions matching TRBD1. The CDR3 covers 15 residues. Germline-derived CDR1 and CDR2 are MGHRA and YSYEKL. V was pared by 4 bases and J by 0 bases, with 5 bases of the junction left unmatched.

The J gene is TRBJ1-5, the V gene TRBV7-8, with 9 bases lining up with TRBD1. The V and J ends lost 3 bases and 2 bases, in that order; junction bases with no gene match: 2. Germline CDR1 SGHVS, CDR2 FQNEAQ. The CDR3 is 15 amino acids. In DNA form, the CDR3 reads TGTGCCAGCAGCTTTAGACAGGGGGGCAATCAGCCCCAGCATTTT. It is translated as CASSFRQGGNQPQHF.

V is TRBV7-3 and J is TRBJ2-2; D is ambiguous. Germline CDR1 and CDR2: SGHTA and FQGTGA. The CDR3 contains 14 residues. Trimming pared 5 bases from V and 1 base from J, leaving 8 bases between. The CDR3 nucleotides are TGTGCCAGCAGCGGTAGCTGGAACACCGGGGAGCTGTTTTTT. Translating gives CASSGSWNTGELFF.

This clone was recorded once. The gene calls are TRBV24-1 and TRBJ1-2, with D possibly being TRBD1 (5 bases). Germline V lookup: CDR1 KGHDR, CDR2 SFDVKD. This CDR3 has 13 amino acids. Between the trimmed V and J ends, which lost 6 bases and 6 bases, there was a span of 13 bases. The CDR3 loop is CATSFGTSDGYTF. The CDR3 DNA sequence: TGTGCCACCAGTTTCGGGACTTCTGATGGCTACACCTTC.

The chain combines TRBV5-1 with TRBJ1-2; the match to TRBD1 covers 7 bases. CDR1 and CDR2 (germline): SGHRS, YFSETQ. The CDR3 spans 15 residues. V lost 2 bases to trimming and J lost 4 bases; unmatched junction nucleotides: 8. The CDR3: CASSFTGDGRYGYTF. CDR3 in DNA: TGCGCCAGCAGCTTTACAGGGGATGGGCGCTATGGCTACACCTTC. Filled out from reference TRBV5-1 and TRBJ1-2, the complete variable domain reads KAGVTQTPRYLIKTRGQQVTLSCSPISGHRSVSWYQQTPGQGLQFLFEYFSETQRNKGNFPGRFSGRQFSNSRSEMNVSTLELGDSALYLCASSFTGDGRYGYTFGSGTRLTVV.

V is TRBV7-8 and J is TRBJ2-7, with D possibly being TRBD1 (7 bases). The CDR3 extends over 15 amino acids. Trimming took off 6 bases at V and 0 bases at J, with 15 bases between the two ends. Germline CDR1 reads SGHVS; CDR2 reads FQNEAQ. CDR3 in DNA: TGTGCCAGCAGGCCAGGGGGGCTTCGCTCCTACGAGCAGTACTTC. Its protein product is CASRPGGLRSYEQYF.

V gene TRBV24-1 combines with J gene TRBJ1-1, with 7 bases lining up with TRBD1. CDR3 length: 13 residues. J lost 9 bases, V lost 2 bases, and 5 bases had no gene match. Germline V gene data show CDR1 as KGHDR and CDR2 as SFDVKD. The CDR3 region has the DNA TGTGCCACCAGTGATTCGCGACAGGGCCAAGCTTTCTTT. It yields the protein CATSDSRQGQAFF.

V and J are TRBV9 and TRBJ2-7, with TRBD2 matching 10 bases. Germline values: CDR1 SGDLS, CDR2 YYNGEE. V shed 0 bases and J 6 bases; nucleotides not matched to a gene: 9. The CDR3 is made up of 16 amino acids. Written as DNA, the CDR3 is TGTGCCAGCAGCGTAGGGGGTAGCGGGAGGATAGGCGAGCAGTACTTC. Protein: CASSVGGSGRIGEQYF.

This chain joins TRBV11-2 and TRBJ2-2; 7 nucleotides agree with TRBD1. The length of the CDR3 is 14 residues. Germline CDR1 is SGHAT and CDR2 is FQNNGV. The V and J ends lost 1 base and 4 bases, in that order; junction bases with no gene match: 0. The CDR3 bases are TGTGCCAGCAGCTTAGGACAGGGCACCGGGGAGCTGTTTTTT. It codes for CASSLGQGTGELFF.

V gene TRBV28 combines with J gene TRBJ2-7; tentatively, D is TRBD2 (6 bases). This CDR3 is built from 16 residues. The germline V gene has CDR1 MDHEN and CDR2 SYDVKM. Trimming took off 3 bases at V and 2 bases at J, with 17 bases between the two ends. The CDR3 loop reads CASSFPPEGLPYEQYF. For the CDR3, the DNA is TGTGCCAGCAGTTTCCCCCCAGAAGGACTACCCTACGAGCAGTACTTC.

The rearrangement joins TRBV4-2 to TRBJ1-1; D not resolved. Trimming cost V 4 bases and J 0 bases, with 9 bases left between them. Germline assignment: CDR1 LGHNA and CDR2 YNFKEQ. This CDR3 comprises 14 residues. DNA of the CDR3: TGTGCCAGCAGCCTGAACACGATGAACACTGAAGCTTTCTTT. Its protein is CASSLNTMNTEAFF.

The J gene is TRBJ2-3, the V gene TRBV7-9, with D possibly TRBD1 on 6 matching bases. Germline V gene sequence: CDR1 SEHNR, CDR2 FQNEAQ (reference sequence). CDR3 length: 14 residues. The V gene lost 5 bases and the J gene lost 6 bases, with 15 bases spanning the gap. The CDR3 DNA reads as TGTGCCAGCAGCCCGCCCCAGGGGCCTGATACGCAGTATTTT. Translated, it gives CASSPPQGPDTQYF.

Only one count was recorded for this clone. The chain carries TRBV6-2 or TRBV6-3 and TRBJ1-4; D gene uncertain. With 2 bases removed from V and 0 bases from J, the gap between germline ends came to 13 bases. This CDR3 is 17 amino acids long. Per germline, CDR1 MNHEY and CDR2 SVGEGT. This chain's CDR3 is CASSYNPRYATNEKLFF. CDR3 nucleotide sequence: TGTGCCAGCAGTTACAATCCGCGATATGCAACTAATGAAAAACTGTTTTTT.

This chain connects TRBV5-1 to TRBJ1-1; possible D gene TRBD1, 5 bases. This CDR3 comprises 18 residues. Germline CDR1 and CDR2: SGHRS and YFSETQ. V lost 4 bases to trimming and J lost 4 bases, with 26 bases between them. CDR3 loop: CASSPGGSPGLKSTEAFF. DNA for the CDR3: TGCGCCAGCAGCCCTGGAGGTTCCCCGGGACTGAAGAGCACTGAAGCTTTCTTT.

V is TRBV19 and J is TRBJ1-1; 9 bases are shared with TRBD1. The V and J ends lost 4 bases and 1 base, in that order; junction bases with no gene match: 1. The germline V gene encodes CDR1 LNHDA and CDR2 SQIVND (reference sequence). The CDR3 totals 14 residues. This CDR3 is CASSTGQGNTEAFF. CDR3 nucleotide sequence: TGTGCCAGTAGTACGGGACAGGGGAACACTGAAGCTTTCTTT.

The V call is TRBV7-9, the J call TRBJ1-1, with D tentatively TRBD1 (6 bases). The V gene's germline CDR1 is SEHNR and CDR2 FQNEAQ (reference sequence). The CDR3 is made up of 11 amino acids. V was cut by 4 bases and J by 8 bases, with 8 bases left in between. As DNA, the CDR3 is TGTGCCAGCAGCTCCACAGGGGAAGCTTTCTTT. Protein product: CASSSTGEAFF.

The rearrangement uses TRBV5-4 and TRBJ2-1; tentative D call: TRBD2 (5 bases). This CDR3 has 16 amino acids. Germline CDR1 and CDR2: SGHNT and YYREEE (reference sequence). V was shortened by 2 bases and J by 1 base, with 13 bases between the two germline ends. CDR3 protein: CASSLPPRGSYNEQFF. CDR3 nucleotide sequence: TGTGCCAGCAGCTTACCCCCACGGGGTTCCTACAATGAGCAGTTCTTC. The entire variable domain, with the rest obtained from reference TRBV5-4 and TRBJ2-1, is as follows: ETGVTQSPTHLIKTRGQQVTLRCSSQSGHNTVSWYQQALGQGPQFIFQYYREEENGRGNFPPRFSGLQFPNYSSELNVNALELDDSALYLCASSLPPRGSYNEQFFGPGTRLTVL.

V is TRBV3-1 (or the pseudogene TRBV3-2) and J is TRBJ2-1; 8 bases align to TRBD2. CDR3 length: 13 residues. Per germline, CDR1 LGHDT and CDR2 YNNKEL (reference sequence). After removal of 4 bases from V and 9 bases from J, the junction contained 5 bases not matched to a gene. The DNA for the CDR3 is TGTGCCAGCAGCCCGGGGGGGGATATTGAGCAGTTCTTC. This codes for CASSPGGDIEQFF.

CDR3 region: CASSWGRGKYTGELFF. The CDR3 region has the DNA TGTGCCAGCAGCTGGGGGAGGGGGAAGTACACCGGGGAGCTGTTTTTT. The gene calls are TRBV4-2 and TRBJ2-2; a possible D gene is TRBD2 (7 bases). The germline gives CDR1 LGHNA, CDR2 YNFKEQ. CDR3 size: 16 residues. The V end lost 5 bases, the J end lost 3 bases, and 16 bases lay between the germline ends.

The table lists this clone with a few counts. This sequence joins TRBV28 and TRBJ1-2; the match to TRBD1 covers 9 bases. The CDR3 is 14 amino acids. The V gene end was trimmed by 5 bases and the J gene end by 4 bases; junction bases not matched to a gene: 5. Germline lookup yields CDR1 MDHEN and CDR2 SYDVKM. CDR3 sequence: CASSIGTGIYGYTF. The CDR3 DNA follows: TGTGCCAGCAGTATAGGGACAGGGATCTATGGCTACACCTTC.

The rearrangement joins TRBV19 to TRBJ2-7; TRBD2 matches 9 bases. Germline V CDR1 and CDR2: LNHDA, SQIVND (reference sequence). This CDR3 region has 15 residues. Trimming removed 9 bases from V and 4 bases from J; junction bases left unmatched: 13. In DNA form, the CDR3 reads TGTGCCAGCAGGGCCAAAGGCGGGAGGGCTTACGAGCAGTACTTC. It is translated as CASRAKGGRAYEQYF.

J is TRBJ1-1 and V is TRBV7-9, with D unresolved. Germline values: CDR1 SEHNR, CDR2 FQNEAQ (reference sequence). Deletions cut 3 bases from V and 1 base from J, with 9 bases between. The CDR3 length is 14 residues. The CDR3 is CASSLLGGNTEAFF. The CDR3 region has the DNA TGTGCCAGCAGCTTGCTCGGCGGGAACACTGAAGCTTTCTTT.

CDR3 sequence reads: CASSTDRASNQPQHF. The DNA of the CDR3 is TGTGCCAGCAGCACAGACAGGGCAAGCAATCAGCCCCAGCATTTT. The chain is built from TRBV7-8 and TRBJ1-5; 7 bases map to TRBD1. The germline gives CDR1 SGHVS, CDR2 FQNEAQ. The CDR3 loop spans 15 amino acids. The trim removed 5 bases at V and 1 base at J, leaving 5 bases unmatched.